This T cell receptor (beta chain) appears in the sequencing data of a study of blood T cell repertoires in COVID-19. The data were produced by immunoSEQ multiplex PCR, yet TCRdb's version contains in-frame clones alone and is incomplete. This table holds under 130,000 clones, around 86% found once. CDR1 is SGHNT and CDR2 is YENEEA in the germline V gene. Trimming at V came to 3 bases and at J to 4 bases, leaving 5 bases not matched to a gene. This CDR3 comprises 15 residues. Sequenced input: peripheral blood. The chain combines TRBV11-3 with TRBJ2-3, with 9 positions matching TRBD2. The TCR comes from a man aged 80 or over with acute or convalescent COVID-19. CDR3 DNA sequence: TGTGCCAGCAGCTTTTTAGCGGGAGCTTCAGATACGCAGTATTTT. Its protein is CASSFLAGASDTQYF.